Following are 4 T cell receptor beta chains from one sample sequenced in a study of shared clonotypes between healthy human individuals. The table came from immunoSEQ multiplex PCR; TCRdb's copy has only in-frame clones and leaves some out. This table holds about 340,000 clones, over 70% found once. Input material: memory CD4+ T cells sorted from blood. Regarding subset: CD45RA-negative fraction. The receptors were sampled from a man aged 30 to 39 in good health.

The rearrangement joins TRBV6-1 to TRBJ2-1; 8 bases match TRBD1. Trimming cost V 8 bases and J 9 bases; bases outside gene matches: 12. CDR1 and CDR2 (germline): MNHNS, SASEGT. This CDR3 has 14 residues. The chain's CDR3 is CASFGGRGRAEQFF. The CDR3 coding sequence is TGTGCCAGCTTTGGGGGCAGGGGGCGCGCTGAGCAGTTCTTC.

This clone was counted only a few times. V is TRBV19 and J is TRBJ2-3; TRBD2 is a possible D gene (6 bases). Germline CDR1 is LNHDA and CDR2 is SQIVND (reference sequence). V was pared by 3 bases and J by 0 bases, with 13 bases between. This CDR3 spans 16 amino acids. This CDR3 reads CASSMRRGSSTDTQYF. The CDR3 region has the DNA TGTGCCAGTAGTATGCGCCGGGGGAGTAGCACAGATACGCAGTATTTT.

The rearrangement uses TRBV11-2 and TRBJ2-5, with D tentatively TRBD2 (6 bases). Trimming left V 5 bases short and J 0 bases short, with 7 bases between. The CDR3 covers 13 residues. The germline gives CDR1 SGHAT, CDR2 FQNNGV. The DNA of the CDR3 is TGTGCCAGCAGCAGGAGGGACCAAGAGACCCAGTACTTC. Translating gives CASSRRDQETQYF.

The CDR3 DNA reads as TGTGCCACCTCTAGGGATAGGGCAGGGTTGTCGAATGAGCAGTTCTTC. Residues: CATSRDRAGLSNEQFF. The chain has TRBV19 and TRBJ2-1; D may be TRBD1 (5 bases). Per germline, CDR1 LNHDA and CDR2 SQIVND (reference sequence). CDR3 size: 16 residues. V was clipped by 10 bases and J by 7 bases, with 26 bases between them.